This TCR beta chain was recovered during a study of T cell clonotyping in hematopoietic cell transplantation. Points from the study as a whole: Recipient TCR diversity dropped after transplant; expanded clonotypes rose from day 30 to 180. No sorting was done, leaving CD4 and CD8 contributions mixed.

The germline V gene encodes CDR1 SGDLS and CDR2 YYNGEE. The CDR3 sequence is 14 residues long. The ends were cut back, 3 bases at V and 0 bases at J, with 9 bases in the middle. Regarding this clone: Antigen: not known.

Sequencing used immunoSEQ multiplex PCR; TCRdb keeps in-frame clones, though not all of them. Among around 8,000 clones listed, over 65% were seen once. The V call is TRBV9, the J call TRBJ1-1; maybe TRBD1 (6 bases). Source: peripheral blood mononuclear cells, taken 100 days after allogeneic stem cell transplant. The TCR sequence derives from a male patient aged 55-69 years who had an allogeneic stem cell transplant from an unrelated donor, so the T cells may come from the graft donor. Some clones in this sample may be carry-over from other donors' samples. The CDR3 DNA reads TGTGCCAGCAGCGACGGACAGCTGAACACTGAAGCTTTCTTT. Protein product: CASSDGQLNTEAFF.